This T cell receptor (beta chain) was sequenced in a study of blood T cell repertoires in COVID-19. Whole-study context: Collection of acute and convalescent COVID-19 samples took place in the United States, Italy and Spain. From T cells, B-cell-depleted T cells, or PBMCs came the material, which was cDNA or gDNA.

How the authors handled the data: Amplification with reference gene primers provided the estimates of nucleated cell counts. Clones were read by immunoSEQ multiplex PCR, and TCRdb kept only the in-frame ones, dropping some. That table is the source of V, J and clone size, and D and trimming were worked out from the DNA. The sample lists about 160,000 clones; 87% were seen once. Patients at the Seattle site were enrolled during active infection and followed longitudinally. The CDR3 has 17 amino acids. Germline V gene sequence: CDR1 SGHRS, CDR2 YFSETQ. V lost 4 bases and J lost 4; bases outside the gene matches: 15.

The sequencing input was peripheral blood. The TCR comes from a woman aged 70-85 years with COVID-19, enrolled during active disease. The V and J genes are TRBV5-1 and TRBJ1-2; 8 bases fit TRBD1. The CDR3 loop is CASSERQGQFLSYGYTF. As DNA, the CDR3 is TGCGCCAGCAGCGAGAGACAGGGGCAGTTTTTAAGCTATGGCTACACCTTC.